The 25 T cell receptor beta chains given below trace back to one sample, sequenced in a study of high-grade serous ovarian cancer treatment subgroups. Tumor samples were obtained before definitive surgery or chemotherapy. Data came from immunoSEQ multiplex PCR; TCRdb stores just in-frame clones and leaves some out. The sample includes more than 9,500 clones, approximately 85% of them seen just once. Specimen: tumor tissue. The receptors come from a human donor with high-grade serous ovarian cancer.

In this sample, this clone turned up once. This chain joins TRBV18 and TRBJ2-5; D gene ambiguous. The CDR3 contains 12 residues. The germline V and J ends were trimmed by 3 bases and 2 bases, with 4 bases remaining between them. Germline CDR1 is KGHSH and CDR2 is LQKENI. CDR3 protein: CASSPGQETQYF. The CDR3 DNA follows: TGTGCCAGCTCACCGGGGCAAGAGACCCAGTACTTC.

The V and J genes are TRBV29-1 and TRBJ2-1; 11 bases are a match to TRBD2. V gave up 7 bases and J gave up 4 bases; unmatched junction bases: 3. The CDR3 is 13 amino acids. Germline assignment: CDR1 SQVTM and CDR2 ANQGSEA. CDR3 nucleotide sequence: TGCAGCGAGGGGACTAGCGGTTACAATGAGCAGTTCTTC. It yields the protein CSEGTSGYNEQFF.

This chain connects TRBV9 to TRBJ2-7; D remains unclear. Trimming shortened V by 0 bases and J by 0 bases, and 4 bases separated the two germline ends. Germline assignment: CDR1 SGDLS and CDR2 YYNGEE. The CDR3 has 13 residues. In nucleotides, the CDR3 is TGTGCCAGCAGCGTAGACAACTCCTACGAGCAGTACGTC. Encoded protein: CASSVDNSYEQYV.

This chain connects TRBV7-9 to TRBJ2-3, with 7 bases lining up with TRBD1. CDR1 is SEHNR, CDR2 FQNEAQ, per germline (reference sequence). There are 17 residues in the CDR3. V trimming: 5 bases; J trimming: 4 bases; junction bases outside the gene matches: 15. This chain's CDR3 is CASSLTGTARSSDTQYF. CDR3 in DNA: TGTGCCAGCAGCCTAACCGGGACAGCTAGAAGTTCAGATACGCAGTATTTT.

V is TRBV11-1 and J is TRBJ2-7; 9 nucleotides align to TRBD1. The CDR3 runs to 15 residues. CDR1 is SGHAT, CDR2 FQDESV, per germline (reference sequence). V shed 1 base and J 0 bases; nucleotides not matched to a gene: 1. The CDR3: CASSLDRGHSYEQYV. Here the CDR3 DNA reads TGTGCCAGCAGCTTAGACAGGGGGCACTCCTACGAGCAGTACGTC.

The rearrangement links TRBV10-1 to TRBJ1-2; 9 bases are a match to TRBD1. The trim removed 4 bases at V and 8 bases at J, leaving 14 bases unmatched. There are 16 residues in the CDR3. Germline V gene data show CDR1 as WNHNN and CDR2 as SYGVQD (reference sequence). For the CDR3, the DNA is TGCGCCAGCAGTGCTGGACCGGGACAGGGAAACGAGGGCTACACCTTC. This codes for CASSAGPGQGNEGYTF.

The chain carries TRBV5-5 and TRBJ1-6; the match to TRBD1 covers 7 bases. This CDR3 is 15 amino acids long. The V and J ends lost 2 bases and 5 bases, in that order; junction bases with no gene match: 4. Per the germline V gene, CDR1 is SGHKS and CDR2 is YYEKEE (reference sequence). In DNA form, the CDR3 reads TGTGCCAGCAGCTTCACACAGGGGAATAATTCACCCCTCCACTTT. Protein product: CASSFTQGNNSPLHF.

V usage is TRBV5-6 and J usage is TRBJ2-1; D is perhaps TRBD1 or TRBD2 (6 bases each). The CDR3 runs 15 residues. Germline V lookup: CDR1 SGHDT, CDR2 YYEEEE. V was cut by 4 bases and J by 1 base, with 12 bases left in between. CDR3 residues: CASSPRGVSYNEQFF. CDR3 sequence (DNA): TGTGCCAGCAGCCCGAGGGGGGTTTCCTACAATGAGCAGTTCTTC.

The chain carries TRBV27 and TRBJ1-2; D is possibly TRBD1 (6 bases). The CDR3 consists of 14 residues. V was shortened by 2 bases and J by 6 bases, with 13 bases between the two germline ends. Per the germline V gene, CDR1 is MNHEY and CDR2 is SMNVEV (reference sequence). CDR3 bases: TGTGCCAGCAGTTTAGCATGGGGGGCTAATGGCTACACCTTC. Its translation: CASSLAWGANGYTF.

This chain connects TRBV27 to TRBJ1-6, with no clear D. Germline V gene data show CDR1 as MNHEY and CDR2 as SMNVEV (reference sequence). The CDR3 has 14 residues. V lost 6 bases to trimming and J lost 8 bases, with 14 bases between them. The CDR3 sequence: CASSPPGGHSPLHF. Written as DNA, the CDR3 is TGTGCCAGCAGCCCCCCTGGAGGGCATTCACCCCTCCACTTT.

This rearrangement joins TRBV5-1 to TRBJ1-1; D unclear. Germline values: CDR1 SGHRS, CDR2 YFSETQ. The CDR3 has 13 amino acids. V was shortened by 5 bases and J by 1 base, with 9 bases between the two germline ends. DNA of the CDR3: TGCGCCAGCAGTTCTGATGCGAACACTGAAGCTTTCTTT. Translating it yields CASSSDANTEAFF.

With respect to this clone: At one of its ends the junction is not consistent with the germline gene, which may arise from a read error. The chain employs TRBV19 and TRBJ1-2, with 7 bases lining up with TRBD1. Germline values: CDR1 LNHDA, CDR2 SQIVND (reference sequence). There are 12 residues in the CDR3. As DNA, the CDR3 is TGTGCCAGTAGTACTTACACAGGGGCCCATGCCTTC. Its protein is CASSTYTGAHAF.

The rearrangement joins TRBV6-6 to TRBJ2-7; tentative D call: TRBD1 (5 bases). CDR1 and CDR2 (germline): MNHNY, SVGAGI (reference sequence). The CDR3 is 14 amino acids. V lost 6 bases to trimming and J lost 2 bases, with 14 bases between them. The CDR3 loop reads CASSDSGKPYEQYV. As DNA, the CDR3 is TGTGCCAGCAGCGACAGTGGGAAGCCCTACGAGCAGTACGTC.

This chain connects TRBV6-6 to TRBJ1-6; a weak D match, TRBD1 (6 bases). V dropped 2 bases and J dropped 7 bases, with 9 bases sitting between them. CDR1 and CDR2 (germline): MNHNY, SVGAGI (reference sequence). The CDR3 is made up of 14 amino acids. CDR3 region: CASSYLQGNSPLHF. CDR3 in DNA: TGTGCCAGCAGTTACCTCCAGGGGAATTCACCCCTCCACTTT.

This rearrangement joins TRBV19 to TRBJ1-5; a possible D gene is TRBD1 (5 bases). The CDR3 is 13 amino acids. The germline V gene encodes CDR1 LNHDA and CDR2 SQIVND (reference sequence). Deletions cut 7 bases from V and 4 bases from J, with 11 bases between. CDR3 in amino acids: CASNPQENQPQHF. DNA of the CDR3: TGTGCCAGTAACCCACAGGAAAATCAGCCCCAGCATTTT.

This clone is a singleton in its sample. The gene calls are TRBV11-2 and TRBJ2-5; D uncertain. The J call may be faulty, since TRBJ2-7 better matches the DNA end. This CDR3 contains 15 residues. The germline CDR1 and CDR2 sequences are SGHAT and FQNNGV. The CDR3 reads CASSLDSYSSYEQYF. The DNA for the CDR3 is TGTGCCAGCAGCTTAGACAGTTACAGCTCCTACGAGCAGTACTTC.

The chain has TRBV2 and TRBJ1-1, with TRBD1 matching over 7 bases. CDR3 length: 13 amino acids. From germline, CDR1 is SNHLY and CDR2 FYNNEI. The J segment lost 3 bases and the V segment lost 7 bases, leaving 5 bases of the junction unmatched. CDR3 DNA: TGTGCCAGCACCTCAGGGGGGTACACTGAAGCTTTCTTT. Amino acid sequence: CASTSGGYTEAFF.

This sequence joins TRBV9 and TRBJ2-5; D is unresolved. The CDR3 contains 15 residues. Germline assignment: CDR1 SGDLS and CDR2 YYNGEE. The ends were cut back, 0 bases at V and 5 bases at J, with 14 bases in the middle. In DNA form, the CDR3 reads TGTGCCAGCAGCGTAGCCGTTGGGATGAGGGAGACCCAGTACTTC. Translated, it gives CASSVAVGMRETQYF.

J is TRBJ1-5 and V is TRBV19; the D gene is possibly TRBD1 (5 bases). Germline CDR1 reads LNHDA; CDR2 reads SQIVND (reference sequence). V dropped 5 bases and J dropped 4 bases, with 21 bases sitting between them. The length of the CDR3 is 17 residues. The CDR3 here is CASSGIDSPRLNQPQHF. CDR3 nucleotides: TGTGCCAGTAGTGGGATAGACAGCCCTCGTCTTAATCAGCCCCAGCATTTT.

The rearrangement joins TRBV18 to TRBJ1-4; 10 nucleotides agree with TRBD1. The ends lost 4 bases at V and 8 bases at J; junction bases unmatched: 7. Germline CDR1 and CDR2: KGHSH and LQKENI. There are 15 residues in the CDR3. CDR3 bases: TGTGCCAGCTCACTCTCCGGGACAGGGGAGGAAAAACTGTTTTTT. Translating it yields CASSLSGTGEEKLFF.

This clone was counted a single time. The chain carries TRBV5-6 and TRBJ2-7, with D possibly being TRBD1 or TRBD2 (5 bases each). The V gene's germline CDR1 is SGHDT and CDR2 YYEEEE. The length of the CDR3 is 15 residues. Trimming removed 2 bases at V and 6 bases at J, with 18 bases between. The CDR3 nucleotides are TGTGCCAGCAGCTTCTCCGGAGGATTGGGACGCGAGCAGTACTTC. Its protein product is CASSFSGGLGREQYF.

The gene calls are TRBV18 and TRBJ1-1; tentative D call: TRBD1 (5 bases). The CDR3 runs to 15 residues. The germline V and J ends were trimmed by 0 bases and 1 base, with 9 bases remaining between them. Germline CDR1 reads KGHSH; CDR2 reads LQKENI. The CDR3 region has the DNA TGTGCCAGCTCACCACCGAACGGGGGGAACACTGAAGCTTTCTTT. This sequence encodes CASSPPNGGNTEAFF. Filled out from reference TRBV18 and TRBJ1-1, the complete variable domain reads NAGVMQNPRHLVRRRGQEARLRCSPMKGHSHVYWYRQLPEEGLKFMVYLQKENIIDESGMPKERFSAEFPKEGPSILRIQQVVRGDSAAYFCASSPPNGGNTEAFFGQGTRLTVV.

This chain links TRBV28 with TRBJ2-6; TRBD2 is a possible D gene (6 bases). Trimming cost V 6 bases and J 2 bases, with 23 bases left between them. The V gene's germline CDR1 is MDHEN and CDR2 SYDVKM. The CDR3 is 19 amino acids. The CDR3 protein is CASSFLPGRGEAGANVLTF. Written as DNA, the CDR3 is TGTGCCAGCAGCTTCCTCCCAGGGCGAGGGGAGGCTGGGGCCAACGTCCTGACTTTC.

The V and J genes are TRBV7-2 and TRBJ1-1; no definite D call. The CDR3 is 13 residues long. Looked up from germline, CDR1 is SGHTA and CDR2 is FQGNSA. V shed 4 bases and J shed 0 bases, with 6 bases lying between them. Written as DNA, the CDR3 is TGTGCCAGCAGCTCCCAGGTGAACACTGAAGCTTTCTTT. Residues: CASSSQVNTEAFF.

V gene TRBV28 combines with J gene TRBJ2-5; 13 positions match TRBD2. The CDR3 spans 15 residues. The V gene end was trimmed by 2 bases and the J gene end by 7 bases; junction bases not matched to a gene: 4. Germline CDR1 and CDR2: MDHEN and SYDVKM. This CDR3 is CASSLTSGGVGTQYF. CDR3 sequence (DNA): TGTGCCAGCAGTTTAACTAGCGGGGGGGTGGGGACCCAGTACTTC.